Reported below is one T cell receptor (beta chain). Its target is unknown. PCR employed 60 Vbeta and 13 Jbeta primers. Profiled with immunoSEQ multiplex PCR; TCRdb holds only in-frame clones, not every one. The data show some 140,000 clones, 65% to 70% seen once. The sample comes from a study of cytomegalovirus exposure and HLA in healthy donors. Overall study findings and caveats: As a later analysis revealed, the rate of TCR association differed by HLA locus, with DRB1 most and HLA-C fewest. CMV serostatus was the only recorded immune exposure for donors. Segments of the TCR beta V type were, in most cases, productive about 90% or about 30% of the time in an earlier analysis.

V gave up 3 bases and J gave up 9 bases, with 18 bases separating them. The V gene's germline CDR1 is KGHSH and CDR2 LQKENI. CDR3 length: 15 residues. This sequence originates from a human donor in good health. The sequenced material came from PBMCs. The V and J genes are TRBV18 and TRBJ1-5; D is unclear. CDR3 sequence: CASSPNTGSPWPQHF. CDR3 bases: TGTGCCAGCTCACCCAACACGGGGAGCCCTTGGCCCCAGCATTTT.